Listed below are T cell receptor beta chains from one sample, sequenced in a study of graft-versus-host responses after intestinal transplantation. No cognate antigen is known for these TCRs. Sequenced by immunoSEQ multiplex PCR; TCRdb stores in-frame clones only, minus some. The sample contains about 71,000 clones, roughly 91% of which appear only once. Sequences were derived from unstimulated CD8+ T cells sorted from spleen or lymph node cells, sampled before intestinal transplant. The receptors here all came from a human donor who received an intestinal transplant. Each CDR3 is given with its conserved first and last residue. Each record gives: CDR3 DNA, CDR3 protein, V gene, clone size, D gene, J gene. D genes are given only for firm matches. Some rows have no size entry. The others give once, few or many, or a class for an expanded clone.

CDR3nt: TGCAGCGTTGAGGAGTCTAACTATGGCTACACCTTC
CDR3aa: CSVEESNYGYTF
v_gene: TRBV29-1
abundance: -
d_gene: -
j_gene: TRBJ1-2

CDR3nt: TGCAGCGTTGAAGGCAGGGATCGATATGGCTACACCTTC
CDR3aa: CSVEGRDRYGYTF
v_gene: TRBV29-1
abundance: -
d_gene: -
j_gene: TRBJ1-2

CDR3nt: TGTGCTAGTGGTTTCGGTCACAGCCCCTACGAGCAGTACTTC
CDR3aa: CASGFGHSPYEQYF
v_gene: TRBV12-5
abundance: -
d_gene: -
j_gene: TRBJ2-7

CDR3nt: TGCGCCAGCAGCCAAATCCCAGCGGGGGACTACGAGCAGTACTTC
CDR3aa: CASSQIPAGDYEQYF
v_gene: TRBV4-1
abundance: -
d_gene: TRBD2
j_gene: TRBJ2-7

CDR3nt: TGTGCCAGCAGCCGAACTAGCGGGCCCTACAATGAGCAGTTCTTC
CDR3aa: CASSRTSGPYNEQFF
v_gene: TRBV11-3
abundance: once
d_gene: TRBD2
j_gene: TRBJ2-1

CDR3nt: TGTGCCAGCAGTTCCCCCGGGGGGCTGGCTGAAGCTTTCTTT
CDR3aa: CASSSPGGLAEAFF
v_gene: TRBV27
abundance: -
d_gene: -
j_gene: TRBJ1-1

CDR3nt: TGTGCCAGCAGCGATAGCGGGGGGGCCGGAGATACGCAGTATTTT
CDR3aa: CASSDSGGAGDTQYF
v_gene: TRBV9
abundance: -
d_gene: TRBD2
j_gene: TRBJ2-3

CDR3nt: TGCGCCAGCAGCCAAGATGGGGGCGGAACCTACGAGCAGTACTTC
CDR3aa: CASSQDGGGTYEQYF
v_gene: TRBV4-1
abundance: once
d_gene: -
j_gene: TRBJ2-7

CDR3nt: TGTGCCAGCAGCTTAGGGGGCGCGGAGACCCAGTACTTC
CDR3aa: CASSLGGAETQYF
v_gene: TRBV5-6
abundance: -
d_gene: TRBD1
j_gene: TRBJ2-5

CDR3nt: TGTGCCAGCAGCGTAGGGAGCGGGGGGTCGGCGGAGCAGTTCTTC
CDR3aa: CASSVGSGGSAEQFF
v_gene: TRBV9
abundance: -
d_gene: TRBD2
j_gene: TRBJ2-1

CDR3nt: TGTGCCAGCAGCCCCCAGACAGGTCTTATCACAGATACGCAGTATTTT
CDR3aa: CASSPQTGLITDTQYF
v_gene: TRBV9
abundance: -
d_gene: -
j_gene: TRBJ2-3

CDR3nt: TGTGCCAGCTCACCACCGTTGAATCAGGAACTTTCCTACGAGCAGTACTTC
CDR3aa: CASSPPLNQELSYEQYF
v_gene: TRBV18
abundance: -
d_gene: -
j_gene: TRBJ2-7

CDR3nt: TGTGCCAGCAGCTTAGTTGGCAGGGCAAGTACGCAGTATTTT
CDR3aa: CASSLVGRASTQYF
v_gene: TRBV13
abundance: -
d_gene: -
j_gene: TRBJ2-3

CDR3nt: TGTGCCAGCAGCTACGGGACAGGGTCCTACGAGCAGTACTTC
CDR3aa: CASSYGTGSYEQYF
v_gene: TRBV11-3
abundance: -
d_gene: TRBD1
j_gene: TRBJ2-7

CDR3nt: TGTGCCAGCAGCGCGGGACAGGAGGACTATGGCTACACCTTC
CDR3aa: CASSAGQEDYGYTF
v_gene: TRBV5-5
abundance: -
d_gene: TRBD1
j_gene: TRBJ1-2

CDR3nt: TGTGCCAGCAGTATTGGGGGCCAATCCTACGAGCAGTACTTC
CDR3aa: CASSIGGQSYEQYF
v_gene: TRBV13
abundance: -
d_gene: -
j_gene: TRBJ2-7

CDR3nt: TGTGCCAGTAGTATAGGGGGGGGTCCCTACGAGCAGTACTTC
CDR3aa: CASSIGGGPYEQYF
v_gene: TRBV19
abundance: -
d_gene: TRBD2
j_gene: TRBJ2-7

CDR3nt: TGTGCCAGCAGCCCAGGGGGCGGTGGCTACACCTTC
CDR3aa: CASSPGGGGYTF
v_gene: TRBV4-2
abundance: few
d_gene: TRBD1
j_gene: TRBJ1-2

CDR3nt: TGTGCCAGTAGTATTTCCGGCGGGGGCGCCTTCGGGGAGCTGTTTTTT
CDR3aa: CASSISGGGAFGELFF
v_gene: TRBV19
abundance: -
d_gene: -
j_gene: TRBJ2-2

CDR3nt: TGTGCCAGCAGCCCCCCTACGGGAAACACCATATATTTT
CDR3aa: CASSPPTGNTIYF
v_gene: TRBV9
abundance: -
d_gene: -
j_gene: TRBJ1-3

CDR3nt: TGTGCCAGCAGCGTAGGACTAGCGGGGGGTCTTTACAATGAGCAGTTCTTC
CDR3aa: CASSVGLAGGLYNEQFF
v_gene: TRBV9
abundance: -
d_gene: TRBD2
j_gene: TRBJ2-1

CDR3nt: TGCGCCAGCAGCCGGACAGGGAGGGGAGGTCTCTATGGCTACACCTTC
CDR3aa: CASSRTGRGGLYGYTF
v_gene: TRBV5-1
abundance: -
d_gene: TRBD1
j_gene: TRBJ1-2

CDR3nt: TGTGCCAGCAGCTTGGGGACAGGTGGCTACACCTTC
CDR3aa: CASSLGTGGYTF
v_gene: TRBV5-6
abundance: -
d_gene: TRBD1
j_gene: TRBJ1-2

CDR3nt: TGTGCCAGCAGTGAAGAGGGGGATACGCAGTATTTT
CDR3aa: CASSEEGDTQYF
v_gene: TRBV6-1
abundance: few
d_gene: -
j_gene: TRBJ2-3

CDR3nt: TGTGCCAGCAGCGCGGGACTAGCGGGGGGAAATGAGCAGTTCTTC
CDR3aa: CASSAGLAGGNEQFF
v_gene: TRBV9
abundance: -
d_gene: TRBD2
j_gene: TRBJ2-1

CDR3nt: TGTGCCAGCAGCCCTGCCTACGAGCAGTACTTC
CDR3aa: CASSPAYEQYF
v_gene: TRBV7-8
abundance: -
d_gene: -
j_gene: TRBJ2-7

CDR3nt: TGCGCCAGCAGTGACCGGGGTCTATCCTACGAGCAGTACTTC
CDR3aa: CASSDRGLSYEQYF
v_gene: TRBV10-2
abundance: once
d_gene: -
j_gene: TRBJ2-7

CDR3nt: TGTGCCAGCAGTCACGACAGGTCAGGCTATGGCTACACCTTC
CDR3aa: CASSHDRSGYGYTF
v_gene: TRBV6-5
abundance: -
d_gene: -
j_gene: TRBJ1-2

CDR3nt: TGCGCCAGCAGCCCGTCCCGCGAACAGGTGGGCCTGACAGATACGCAGTATTTT
CDR3aa: CASSPSREQVGLTDTQYF
v_gene: TRBV4-1
abundance: -
d_gene: -
j_gene: TRBJ2-3

CDR3nt: TGTGCCAGCAGTTTATCGGCAAGAAATGAGCAGTTCTTC
CDR3aa: CASSLSARNEQFF
v_gene: TRBV27
abundance: -
d_gene: -
j_gene: TRBJ2-1

CDR3nt: TGTGCCAGCAGCGCCACTAGGGATGAGCAGTTCTTC
CDR3aa: CASSATRDEQFF
v_gene: TRBV9
abundance: -
d_gene: -
j_gene: TRBJ2-1

CDR3nt: TGCGCCAGCAGCTTTGGGGGGGCCAATGAGCAGTTCTTC
CDR3aa: CASSFGGANEQFF
v_gene: TRBV5-1
abundance: -
d_gene: -
j_gene: TRBJ2-1

CDR3nt: TGTGCCAGCACATCCCCCCGGGAGCGGGGGTTTCAAGAGACCCAGTACTTC
CDR3aa: CASTSPRERGFQETQYF
v_gene: TRBV7-2
abundance: -
d_gene: TRBD2
j_gene: TRBJ2-5

CDR3nt: TGCAGTGGCCCGGTCTACGAGCAGTACTTC
CDR3aa: CSGPVYEQYF
v_gene: TRBV20-1
abundance: -
d_gene: -
j_gene: TRBJ2-7

CDR3nt: TGCGCCAGCAGCCCCGGACTAGTCACAGATACGCAGTATTTT
CDR3aa: CASSPGLVTDTQYF
v_gene: TRBV4-1
abundance: -
d_gene: TRBD2
j_gene: TRBJ2-3

CDR3nt: TGTGCCAGCAGCCCCACCCTAGAAAAACTGTTTTTT
CDR3aa: CASSPTLEKLFF
v_gene: TRBV5-4
abundance: -
d_gene: -
j_gene: TRBJ1-4

CDR3nt: TGTGCCAGCAGCCCGGGACAGGGGTATAGCAATCAGCCCCAGCATTTT
CDR3aa: CASSPGQGYSNQPQHF
v_gene: TRBV6-6
abundance: -
d_gene: TRBD1
j_gene: TRBJ1-5

CDR3nt: TGCAGCGTCCCCGAGGGAGGGGAGACCCAGTACTTC
CDR3aa: CSVPEGGETQYF
v_gene: TRBV29-1
abundance: -
d_gene: TRBD2
j_gene: TRBJ2-5

CDR3nt: TGTGCCAGCAGCTTGCCGGGGGGCCAAGAGACCCAGTACTTC
CDR3aa: CASSLPGGQETQYF
v_gene: TRBV5-5
abundance: -
d_gene: TRBD2
j_gene: TRBJ2-5

CDR3nt: TGCGCCAGCAGGCTCACGGGACAGGGGGCGTTCGATGGCTACACCTTC
CDR3aa: CASRLTGQGAFDGYTF
v_gene: TRBV10-2
abundance: -
d_gene: TRBD1
j_gene: TRBJ1-2

CDR3nt: TGTGCCAGCAGCCAAAGGGGCGAGCAGTACTTC
CDR3aa: CASSQRGEQYF
v_gene: TRBV7-9
abundance: -
d_gene: -
j_gene: TRBJ2-7

CDR3nt: TGTGCCAGCAGCCGAGGCAGGGTCACTGGAAACACCATATATTTT
CDR3aa: CASSRGRVTGNTIYF
v_gene: TRBV13
abundance: -
d_gene: -
j_gene: TRBJ1-3

CDR3nt: TGCGCCAGCAGCCAAGATGGCTTAGCGGGGCTGTTTTTT
CDR3aa: CASSQDGLAGLFF
v_gene: TRBV4-1
abundance: -
d_gene: TRBD2
j_gene: TRBJ2-2

CDR3nt: TGTGCCAGCAGTGAAATGGGACAGGGTAGGCATTTT
CDR3aa: CASSEMGQGRHF
v_gene: TRBV6-1
abundance: -
d_gene: TRBD1
j_gene: TRBJ1-5

CDR3nt: TGTGCCAGCAGCTTAGGGGCCGATCAGCCCCAGCATTTT
CDR3aa: CASSLGADQPQHF
v_gene: TRBV11-1
abundance: once
d_gene: -
j_gene: TRBJ1-5

CDR3nt: TGTGCCAGCAGCCCACAGGGGGTTATCTCCTACGAGCAGTACTTC
CDR3aa: CASSPQGVISYEQYF
v_gene: TRBV7-6
abundance: -
d_gene: TRBD1
j_gene: TRBJ2-7

CDR3nt: TGTGCCAGCAGCCCATGGGACAGGGTGGCCTACGAGCAGTACTTC
CDR3aa: CASSPWDRVAYEQYF
v_gene: TRBV7-9
abundance: once
d_gene: TRBD1
j_gene: TRBJ2-7

CDR3nt: TGCAGCGTTGTTGGACATTCAAGCTACGAGCAGTACTTC
CDR3aa: CSVVGHSSYEQYF
v_gene: TRBV29-1
abundance: many
d_gene: -
j_gene: TRBJ2-7

CDR3nt: TGTGCTAGCAGCTTTCGGACTAGCGGCCCCCAAGAGACCCAGTACTTC
CDR3aa: CASSFRTSGPQETQYF
v_gene: TRBV7-7
abundance: -
d_gene: TRBD2
j_gene: TRBJ2-5

CDR3nt: TGTGCCAGCAGGACAGTCAGGGACGAGCAGTACTTC
CDR3aa: CASRTVRDEQYF
v_gene: TRBV6-5
abundance: -
d_gene: -
j_gene: TRBJ2-7

CDR3nt: TGTGCCAGCAGCGTAGCCCACCGACAGGCGTCCTACAATGAGCAGTTCTTC
CDR3aa: CASSVAHRQASYNEQFF
v_gene: TRBV9
abundance: -
d_gene: -
j_gene: TRBJ2-1

CDR3nt: TGTGCTAGTGTAGCAGGGGCCAGCAATCAGCCCCAGCATTTT
CDR3aa: CASVAGASNQPQHF
v_gene: TRBV12-5
abundance: -
d_gene: -
j_gene: TRBJ1-5

CDR3nt: TGCGCCAGCAGCCTCGACGGACAGTACGAGCAGTACTTC
CDR3aa: CASSLDGQYEQYF
v_gene: TRBV4-1
abundance: -
d_gene: -
j_gene: TRBJ2-7

CDR3nt: TGCGCCAGCAGCAACGGGATCGAGCAGTACTTC
CDR3aa: CASSNGIEQYF
v_gene: TRBV4-1
abundance: few
d_gene: -
j_gene: TRBJ2-7

CDR3nt: TGTGCCAGCATGGGTGAAGATTTGGGGGCCTACTTCTCCACTGAAGCTTTCTTT
CDR3aa: CASMGEDLGAYFSTEAFF
v_gene: TRBV25-1
abundance: -
d_gene: -
j_gene: TRBJ1-1

CDR3nt: TGTGCCAGCAGCGTTGGAGGATCAAACCGCGGTGAGCAGTTCTTC
CDR3aa: CASSVGGSNRGEQFF
v_gene: TRBV9
abundance: -
d_gene: -
j_gene: TRBJ2-1

CDR3nt: TGTGCCACCAGCAGGGAAAGACAGGGTTCCTACGAGCAGTACTTC
CDR3aa: CATSRERQGSYEQYF
v_gene: TRBV15
abundance: -
d_gene: TRBD1
j_gene: TRBJ2-7

CDR3nt: TGCGCCAGCAGCTTGGAGTCAGGGGGCTGGGATACGCAGTATTTT
CDR3aa: CASSLESGGWDTQYF
v_gene: TRBV5-1
abundance: -
d_gene: TRBD1
j_gene: TRBJ2-3

CDR3nt: TGTGCCAGCAGTGTAGCAGACCCTTTTGGGAGAGAAGCTTTCTTT
CDR3aa: CASSVADPFGREAFF
v_gene: TRBV6-4
abundance: -
d_gene: -
j_gene: TRBJ1-1